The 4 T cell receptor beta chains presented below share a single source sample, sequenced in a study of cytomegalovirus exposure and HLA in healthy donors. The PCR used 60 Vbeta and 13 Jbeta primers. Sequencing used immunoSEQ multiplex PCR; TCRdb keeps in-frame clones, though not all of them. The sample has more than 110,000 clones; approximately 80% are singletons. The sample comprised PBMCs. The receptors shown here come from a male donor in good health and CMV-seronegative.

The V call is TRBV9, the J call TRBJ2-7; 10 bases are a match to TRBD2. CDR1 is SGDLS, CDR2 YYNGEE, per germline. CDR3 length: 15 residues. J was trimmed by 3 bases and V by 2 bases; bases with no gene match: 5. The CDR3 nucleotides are TGTGCCAGCAGCGTTAGCGGGAGGAGCGGCTACGAGCAGTACTTC. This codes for CASSVSGRSGYEQYF.

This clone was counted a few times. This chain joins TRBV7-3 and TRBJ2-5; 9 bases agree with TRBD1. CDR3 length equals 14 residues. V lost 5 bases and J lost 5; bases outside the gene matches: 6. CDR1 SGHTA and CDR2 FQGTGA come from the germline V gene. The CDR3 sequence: CASSPGTGLETQYF. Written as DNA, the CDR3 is TGTGCCAGCAGCCCCGGGACAGGGCTGGAGACCCAGTACTTC.

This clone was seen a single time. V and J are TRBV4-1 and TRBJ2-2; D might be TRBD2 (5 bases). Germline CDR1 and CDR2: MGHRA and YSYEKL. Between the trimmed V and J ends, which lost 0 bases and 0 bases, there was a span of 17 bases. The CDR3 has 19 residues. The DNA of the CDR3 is TGCGCCAGCAGCCAAGATAGGCGGAGGAAGACTCCGAACACCGGGGAGCTGTTTTTT. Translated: CASSQDRRRKTPNTGELFF.

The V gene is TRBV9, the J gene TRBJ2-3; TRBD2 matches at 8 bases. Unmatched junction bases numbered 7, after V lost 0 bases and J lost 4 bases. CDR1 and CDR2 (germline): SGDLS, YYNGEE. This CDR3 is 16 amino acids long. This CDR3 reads CASSVADGRGSDTQYF. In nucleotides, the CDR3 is TGTGCCAGCAGCGTAGCGGACGGGAGGGGATCAGATACGCAGTATTTT.